A single sample gave rise to the 19 T cell receptor beta chains below, sequenced in a study of T-cell reconstitution after alpha-beta-depleted transplantation in children. Using unique molecular identifiers, the investigators prepared the TCRbeta library. Each CDR3 protein is one row after TCRdb ran MiXCR on the PCR reads. The sample lists around 210,000 distinct CDR3 sequences, approximately 7% occurring once. Specimen: PBMCs, collected before TCRalphabeta/CD19-depleted stem cell transplant. The receptors stem from a boy aged 2 to 10 with acute lymphoblastic leukemia, due to receive a stem cell transplant.

This clonotype was observed many times. This chain uses TRBV7-2 with TRBJ2-2, with unresolved D. The germline V and J ends were trimmed by 1 base and 6 bases, with 12 bases remaining between them. The CDR3 consists of 15 residues. Germline lookup yields CDR1 SGHTA and CDR2 FQGNSA. CDR3 DNA: TGTGCCAGCAGCTTAGGGTCTCTGAGTTCCGGGGAGCTGTTTTTT. As protein: CASSLGSLSSGELFF.

Turning to this clonotype: It may be a read error: a sequence one base away is much more abundant. This chain uses TRBV4-2 with TRBJ2-3, with TRBD2 identical over 13 bases. Germline CDR1 reads LGHNA; CDR2 reads YNFKEQ. This CDR3 comprises 17 residues. The CDR3 nucleotides are TGTGCCAACAGCCAAGATCGTACTAGCGGGGGGGAGGATACGCAGTATTTT. This translates into CANSQDRTSGGEDTQYF.

This clonotype has at least ten counts. The J gene is TRBJ2-7, the V gene TRBV11-2; D remains unclear. Germline values: CDR1 SGHAT, CDR2 FQNNGV. The V end lost 3 bases, the J end lost 6 bases, and 6 bases lay between the germline ends. This CDR3 comprises 11 residues. CDR3 sequence reads: CASSFQAEQYF. The CDR3 DNA reads as TGTGCCAGCAGCTTTCAGGCCGAGCAGTACTTC.

This clonotype was found many times. V gene TRBV20-1 combines with J gene TRBJ1-5; perhaps TRBD1 as D (5 bases). The germline V gene encodes CDR1 DFQATT and CDR2 SNEGSKA (reference sequence). The ends were cut back, 5 bases at V and 7 bases at J, with 12 bases in the middle. This CDR3 is built from 12 residues. CDR3 coding DNA: TGCAGTGCTTCCAGGGTTGGGCAGCCCCAGCATTTT. It yields the protein CSASRVGQPQHF.

The V and J genes are TRBV4-1 and TRBJ2-3; no clear D gene. This CDR3 has 17 amino acids. Germline CDR1 is MGHRA and CDR2 is YSYEKL. Trimming pared 1 base from V and 1 base from J, leaving 15 bases between. The CDR3 here is CASSQGVPLVGTDTQYF. CDR3 DNA: TGCGCCAGCAGCCAAGGGGTTCCCCTGGTTGGCACAGATACGCAGTATTTT.

The rearrangement joins TRBV4-2 to TRBJ2-3; D may be TRBD2 (7 bases). Germline CDR1 reads LGHNA; CDR2 reads YNFKEQ. This CDR3 comprises 17 residues. V shed 10 bases and J shed 2 bases, with 25 bases lying between them. The CDR3 protein is CAMSRGGGSLTTDTQYF. CDR3 sequence (DNA): TGTGCCATGAGCCGTGGGGGCGGGAGCCTTACCACAGATACGCAGTATTTT.

V is TRBV2 and J is TRBJ1-1; no reliable D call. The germline V gene has CDR1 SNHLY and CDR2 FYNNEI. CDR3 length: 10 amino acids. Trimming took off 10 bases at V and 11 bases at J, with 14 bases between the two ends. The CDR3 reads CATRGFGAFF. CDR3 DNA sequence: TGTGCCACCCGAGGGTTCGGGGCTTTCTTT.

This clonotype was recorded many times. This rearrangement joins TRBV5-1 to TRBJ2-1; D unresolved. Germline V lookup: CDR1 SGHRS, CDR2 YFSETQ. CDR3 length equals 13 residues. V lost 3 bases and J lost 7, with 11 bases in between. The CDR3 bases are TGCGCCAGCAGCTCCGAACTATCTAATGAGCAGTTCTTC. Encoded protein: CASSSELSNEQFF.

The table lists this clonotype with many counts. This chain uses TRBV4-3 with TRBJ2-4, with 8 bases that match TRBD2. Losses at the gene ends were 0 bases for V and 0 bases for J; bases not matched to a gene: 10. The CDR3 totals 19 residues. Germline CDR1 LGHNA, CDR2 YSLEER. As DNA, the CDR3 is TGCGCCAGCAGCCAAGAGCGGGAGGACGGCACCCTAGCCAAAAACATTCAGTACTTC. Residues: CASSQEREDGTLAKNIQYF.

This clonotype was observed a few times. J is TRBJ1-5 and V is TRBV5-1, with 7 bases fitting TRBD1. The ends lost 5 bases at V and 0 bases at J; junction bases unmatched: 8. Germline values: CDR1 SGHRS, CDR2 YFSETQ. The CDR3 has 16 amino acids. CDR3 bases: TGCGCCAGCAGGGCAGGGGGAGATTATAGCAATCAGCCCCAGCATTTT. Translating gives CASRAGGDYSNQPQHF.

This clonotype was observed at least ten times. The CDR3 is CASKKLAAYNEQFF. In nucleotides, the CDR3 is TGTGCCAGCAAGAAACTAGCGGCCTACAATGAGCAGTTCTTC. The rearrangement links TRBV12-3 or TRBV12-4 to TRBJ2-1; 8 bases agree with TRBD2. The CDR3 has 14 residues. V lost 7 bases, J lost 2 bases, and 4 bases stayed unmatched.

The genes are TRBV6-2 or TRBV6-3 and TRBJ2-3; TRBD2 is a possible D gene (6 bases). The germline V and J ends were trimmed by 5 bases and 6 bases, with 27 bases remaining between them. The CDR3 length is 18 residues. Germline V CDR1 and CDR2: MNHEY, SVGEGT. The CDR3 region is CASSPVVRDLTYPDTQYF. The CDR3 DNA reads as TGTGCCAGCAGTCCGGTTGTGCGGGACCTCACTTACCCGGATACGCAGTATTTT.

The table lists this clonotype with many counts. This chain uses TRBV27 with TRBJ1-2, with D perhaps matching TRBD1 (5 bases). The length of the CDR3 is 16 residues. V lost 0 bases to trimming and J lost 4 bases, with 15 bases between them. Looked up from germline, CDR1 is MNHEY and CDR2 is SMNVEV (reference sequence). DNA for the CDR3: TGTGCCAGCAGTTTATCTACGGGAGGGGTCCCCTATGGCTACACCTTC. Translation: CASSLSTGGVPYGYTF.

The chain links TRBV4-3 to TRBJ1-1, with D tentatively TRBD1 (6 bases). The V gene's germline CDR1 is LGHNA and CDR2 YSLEER. V lost 0 bases and J 3 bases, leaving 11 bases between the germline ends. The CDR3 contains 15 residues. CDR3 coding DNA: TGCGCCAGCAGCCAAGATTCTGGGGGCCACACTGAAGCTTTCTTT. Translation: CASSQDSGGHTEAFF.

This clonotype was observed at least ten times. The rearrangement joins TRBV20-1 to TRBJ2-4; weak D call: TRBD2 (5 bases). Germline lookup yields CDR1 DFQATT and CDR2 SNEGSKA (reference sequence). This CDR3 has 16 residues. The ends were cut back, 0 bases at V and 2 bases at J, with 14 bases in the middle. Here the CDR3 DNA reads TGCAGTGCTAGAGATCGGGGTAATCCGTCCAAAAACATTCAGTACTTC. This codes for CSARDRGNPSKNIQYF.

This clonotype came up many times. This chain joins TRBV12-3 or TRBV12-4 and TRBJ2-7; D unclear. The CDR3 loop spans 14 amino acids. Between the trimmed V and J ends, which lost 3 bases and 0 bases, there was a span of 9 bases. The CDR3 DNA is TGTGCCAGCAGTTTTGGGCCGGGCTCCTACGAGCAGTACTTC. Translating gives CASSFGPGSYEQYF.

This clonotype was counted ten times or more. The J gene is TRBJ2-7, the V gene TRBV28; 8 bases are a match to TRBD1. Per the germline V gene, CDR1 is MDHEN and CDR2 is SYDVKM. Trimming took 3 bases from V and 2 from J; bases not matched to a gene: 0. This CDR3 is built from 13 residues. The CDR3 region has the DNA TGTGCCAGCAGTTTGACAGGGGCCTACGAGCAGTACTTC. Translation gives CASSLTGAYEQYF.

The sample holds a few counts of this clonotype. The V call is TRBV9, the J call TRBJ2-1; 9 nucleotides align to TRBD2. The CDR3 totals 17 residues. V shed 0 bases and J 5 bases; nucleotides not matched to a gene: 9. CDR1 and CDR2 (germline): SGDLS, YYNGEE. DNA for the CDR3: TGTGCCAGCAGCGTAGACCCCCCTAGCGGGATCAACAATGAGCAGTTCTTC. Translating it yields CASSVDPPSGINNEQFF.

This clonotype was observed many times. The CDR3, as DNA: TGCGCCAGCAGCTTGGCCGTAGAGAATGAGCAGTTCTTC. Its protein is CASSLAVENEQFF. V and J are TRBV5-1 and TRBJ2-1; D is uncertain. The CDR3 is 13 residues long. Germline CDR1 reads SGHRS; CDR2 reads YFSETQ. Trimming cost V 0 bases and J 7 bases, with 8 bases left between them.